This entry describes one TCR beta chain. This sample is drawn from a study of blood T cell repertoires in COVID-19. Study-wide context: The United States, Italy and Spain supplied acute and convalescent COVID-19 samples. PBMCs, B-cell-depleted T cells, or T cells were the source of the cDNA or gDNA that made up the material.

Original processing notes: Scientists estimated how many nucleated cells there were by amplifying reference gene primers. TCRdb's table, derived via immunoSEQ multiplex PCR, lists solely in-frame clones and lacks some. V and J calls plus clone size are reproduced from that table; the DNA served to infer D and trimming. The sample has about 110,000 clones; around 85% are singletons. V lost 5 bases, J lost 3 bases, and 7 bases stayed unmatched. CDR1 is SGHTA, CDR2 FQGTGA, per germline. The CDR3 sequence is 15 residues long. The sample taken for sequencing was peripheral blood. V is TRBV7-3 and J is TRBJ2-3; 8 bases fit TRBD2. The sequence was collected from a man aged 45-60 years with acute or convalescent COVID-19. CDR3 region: CASSIRGGGTDTQYF. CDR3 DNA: TGTGCCAGCAGCATTCGTGGCGGGGGGACAGATACGCAGTATTTT.